The entry below gives a single T cell receptor (beta chain) sequence along with its context. What it recognizes is unknown. Germline lookup yields CDR1 SGHRS and CDR2 YFSETQ. V dropped 4 bases and J dropped 3 bases, with 10 bases sitting between them. CDR3 length: 14 residues. Treatment indicated: around 19 received Ad26.COV2.S at low or high dose, single or two shots; a few received placebo; per-sample allocation not given. Each sample was drawn 63 days after the first injection (of vaccine or placebo). An Ad26 vector that expressed Wuhan-strain SARS-CoV-2 spike constituted the vaccine. This specimen comes from a study of Ad26.COV2.S vaccination and SARS-CoV-2 variants. Study outcomes and limitations: It was reported that spike-specific CD8+ and CD4+ T cell responses were substantially broad after vaccination.

Assay: immunoSEQ multiplex PCR; the TCRdb copy retains only in-frame clones and omits some. The repertoire holds about 410,000 clones, approximately 91% seen once, with 3% to 3.5% in the top ten. This TCR came from a person aged 18-60 years who received the Ad26.COV2.S COVID-19 vaccine or a placebo. The chain links TRBV5-1 to TRBJ2-2; a weak D match, TRBD1 (5 bases). The material sequenced was peripheral blood, taken in a trial of Ad26.COV2.S vaccine versus placebo. In DNA, the CDR3 is TGCGCCAGCAGCACCTTAGGGGACACCGGGGAGCTGTTTTTT. This gives the protein CASSTLGDTGELFF.